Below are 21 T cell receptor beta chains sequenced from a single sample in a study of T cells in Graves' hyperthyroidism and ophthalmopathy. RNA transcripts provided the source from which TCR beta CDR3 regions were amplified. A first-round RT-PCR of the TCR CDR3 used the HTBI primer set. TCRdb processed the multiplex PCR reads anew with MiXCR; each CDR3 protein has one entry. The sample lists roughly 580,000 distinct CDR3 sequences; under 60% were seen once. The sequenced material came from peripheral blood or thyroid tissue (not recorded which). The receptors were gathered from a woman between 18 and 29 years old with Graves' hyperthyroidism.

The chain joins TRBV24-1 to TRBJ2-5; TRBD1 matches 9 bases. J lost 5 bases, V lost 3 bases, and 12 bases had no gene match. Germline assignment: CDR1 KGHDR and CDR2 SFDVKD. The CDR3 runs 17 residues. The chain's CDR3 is CATSDTAGQGISETQYF. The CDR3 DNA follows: TGTGCCACCAGTGATACAGCGGGACAGGGCATTTCGGAGACCCAGTACTTC.

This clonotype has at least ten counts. Here the CDR3 DNA reads TGTGCCAGCTTAAAGCCCGGCCAAGAGACCCAGTACTTC. This encodes CASLKPGQETQYF. V gene TRBV25-1 combines with J gene TRBJ2-5; the D is unclear. The CDR3 has 13 residues. Trimming cost V 8 bases and J 1 base, with 11 bases left between them. Germline assignment: CDR1 MGHDK and CDR2 SYGVNS.

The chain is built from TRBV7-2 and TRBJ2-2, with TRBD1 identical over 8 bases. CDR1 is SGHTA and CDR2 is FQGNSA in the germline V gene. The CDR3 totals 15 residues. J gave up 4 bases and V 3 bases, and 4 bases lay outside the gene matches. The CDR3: CASSFQGASTGELFF. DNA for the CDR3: TGTGCCAGCAGCTTCCAGGGGGCGAGCACCGGGGAGCTGTTTTTT.

This CDR3 reads CSASGGGNGEAFF. The CDR3 DNA reads as TGCAGTGCTAGTGGGGGGGGGAATGGTGAAGCTTTCTTT. This chain links TRBV20-1 with TRBJ1-1; D possibly corresponds to TRBD1 (5 bases). Trimming removed 3 bases from V and 7 bases from J, with 15 bases in between. This CDR3 comprises 13 residues. Germline V lookup: CDR1 DFQATT, CDR2 SNEGSKA (reference sequence).

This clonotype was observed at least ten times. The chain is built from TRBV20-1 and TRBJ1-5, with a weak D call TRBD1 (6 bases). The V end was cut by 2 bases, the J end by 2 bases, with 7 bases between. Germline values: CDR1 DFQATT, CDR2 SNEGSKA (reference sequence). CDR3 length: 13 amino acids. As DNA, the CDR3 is TGCAGTGCTAGAAGGGGGGGCAATCAGCCCCAGCATTTT. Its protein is CSARRGGNQPQHF.

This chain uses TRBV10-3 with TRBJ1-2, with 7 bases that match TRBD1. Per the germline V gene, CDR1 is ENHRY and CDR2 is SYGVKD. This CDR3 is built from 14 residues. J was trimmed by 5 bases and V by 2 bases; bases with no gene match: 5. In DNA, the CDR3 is TGTGCCATCAGTGAGCCCTACAGGGGTTATGGCTACACCTTC. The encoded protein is CAISEPYRGYGYTF.

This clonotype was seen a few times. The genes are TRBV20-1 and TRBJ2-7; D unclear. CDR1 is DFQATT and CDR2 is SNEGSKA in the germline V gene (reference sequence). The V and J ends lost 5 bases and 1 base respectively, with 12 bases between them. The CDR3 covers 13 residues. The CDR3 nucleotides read TGCAGTGCTCAGACTCACGGGTCCTACGAGCAGTACTTC. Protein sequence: CSAQTHGSYEQYF.

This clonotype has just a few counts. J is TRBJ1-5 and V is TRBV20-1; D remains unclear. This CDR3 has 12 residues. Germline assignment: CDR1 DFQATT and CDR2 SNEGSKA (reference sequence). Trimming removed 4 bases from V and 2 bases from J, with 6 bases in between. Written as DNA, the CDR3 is TGCAGTGCTACCCCCGGCAATCAGCCCCAGCATTTT. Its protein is CSATPGNQPQHF.

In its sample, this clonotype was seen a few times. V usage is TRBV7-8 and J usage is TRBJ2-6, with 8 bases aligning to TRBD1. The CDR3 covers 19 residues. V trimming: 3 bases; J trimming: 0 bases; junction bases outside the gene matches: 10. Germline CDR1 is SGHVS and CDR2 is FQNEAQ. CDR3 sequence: CASSLDKTGDDSGANVLTF. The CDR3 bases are TGTGCCAGCAGCTTGGATAAGACAGGGGACGACTCTGGGGCCAACGTCCTGACTTTC.

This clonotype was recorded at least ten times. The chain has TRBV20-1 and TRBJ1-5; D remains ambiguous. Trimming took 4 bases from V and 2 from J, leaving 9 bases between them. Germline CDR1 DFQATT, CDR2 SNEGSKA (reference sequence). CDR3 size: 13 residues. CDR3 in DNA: TGCAGTGCTATGTCCACGGGCAATCAGCCCCAGCATTTT. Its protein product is CSAMSTGNQPQHF.

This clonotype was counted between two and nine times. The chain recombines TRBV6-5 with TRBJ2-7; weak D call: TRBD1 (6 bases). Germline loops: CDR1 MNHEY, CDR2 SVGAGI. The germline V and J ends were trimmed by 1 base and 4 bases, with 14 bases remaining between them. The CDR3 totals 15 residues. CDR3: CASSYLGPQGYEQYF. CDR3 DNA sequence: TGTGCCAGCAGTTACTTGGGACCCCAGGGGTACGAGCAGTACTTC.

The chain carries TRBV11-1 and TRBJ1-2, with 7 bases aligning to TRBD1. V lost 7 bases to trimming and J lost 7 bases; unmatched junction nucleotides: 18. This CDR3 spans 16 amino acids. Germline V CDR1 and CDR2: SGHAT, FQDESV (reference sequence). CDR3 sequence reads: CASTPGPALTGSGYTF. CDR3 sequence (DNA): TGTGCCAGCACCCCAGGCCCAGCATTGACAGGGTCTGGCTACACCTTC. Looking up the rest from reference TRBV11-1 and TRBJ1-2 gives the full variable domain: EAEVAQSPRYKITEKSQAVAFWCDPISGHATLYWYRQILGQGPELLVQFQDESVVDDSQLPKDRFSAERLKGVDSTLKIQPAELGDSAMYLCASTPGPALTGSGYTFGSGTRLTVV.

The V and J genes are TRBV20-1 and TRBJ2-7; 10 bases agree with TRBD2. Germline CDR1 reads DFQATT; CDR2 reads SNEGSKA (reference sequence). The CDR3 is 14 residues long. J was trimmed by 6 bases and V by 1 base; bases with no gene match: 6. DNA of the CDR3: TGCAGTGCTAGAGCATCTAGCGGGAGCTCCGAGCAGTACTTC. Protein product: CSARASSGSSEQYF.

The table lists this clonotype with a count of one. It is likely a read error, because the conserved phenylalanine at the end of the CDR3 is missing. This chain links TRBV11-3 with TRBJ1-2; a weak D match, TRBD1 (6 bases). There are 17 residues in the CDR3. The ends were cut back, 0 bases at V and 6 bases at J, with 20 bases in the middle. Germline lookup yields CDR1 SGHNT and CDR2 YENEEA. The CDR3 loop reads CASSLELVGRGRDGYTL. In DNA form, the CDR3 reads TGTGCCAGCAGCTTAGAGTTGGTTGGCAGGGGAAGAGATGGCTACACCCTC.

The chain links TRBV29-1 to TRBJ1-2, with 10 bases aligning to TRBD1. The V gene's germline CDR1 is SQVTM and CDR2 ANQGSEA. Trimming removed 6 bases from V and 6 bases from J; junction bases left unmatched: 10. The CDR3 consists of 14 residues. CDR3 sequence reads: CSVDPAGQGDGYTF. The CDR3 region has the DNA TGCAGCGTAGACCCCGCCGGACAGGGGGATGGCTACACCTTC.

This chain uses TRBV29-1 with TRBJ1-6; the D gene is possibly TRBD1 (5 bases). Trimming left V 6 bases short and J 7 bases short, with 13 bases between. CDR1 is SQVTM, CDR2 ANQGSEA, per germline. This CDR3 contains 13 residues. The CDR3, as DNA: TGCAGCGTAGGGACCCAAGAAAATTCACCCCTCCACTTT. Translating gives CSVGTQENSPLHF.

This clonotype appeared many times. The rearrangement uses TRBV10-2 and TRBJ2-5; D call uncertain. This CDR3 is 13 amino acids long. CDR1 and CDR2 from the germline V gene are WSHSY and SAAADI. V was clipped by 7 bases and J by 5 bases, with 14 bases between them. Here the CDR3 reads CASIPGLGETQYF. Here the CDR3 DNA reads TGCGCCAGCATCCCGGGTCTTGGGGAGACCCAGTACTTC.

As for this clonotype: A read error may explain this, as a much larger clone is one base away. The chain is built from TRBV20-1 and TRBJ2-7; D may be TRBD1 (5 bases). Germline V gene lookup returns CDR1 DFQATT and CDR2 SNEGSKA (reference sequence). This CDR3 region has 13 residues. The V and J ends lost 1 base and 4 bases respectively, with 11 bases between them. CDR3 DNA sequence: TGCAGTGCTAGAGTGGGGCAGCGATACGAGCAGTACTTC. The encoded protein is CSARVGQRYEQYF.

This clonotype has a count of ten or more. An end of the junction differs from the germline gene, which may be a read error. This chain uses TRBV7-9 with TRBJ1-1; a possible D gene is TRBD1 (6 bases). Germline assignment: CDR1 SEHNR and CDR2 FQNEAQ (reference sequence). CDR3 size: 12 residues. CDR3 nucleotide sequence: TGCGCCAGCAGCCAAGATAGGGGGGAAGCTTTCTTT. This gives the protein CASSQDRGEAFF. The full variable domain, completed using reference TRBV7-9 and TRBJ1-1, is DTGVSQNPRHKITKRGQNVTFRCDPISEHNRLYWYRQTLGQGPEFLTYFQNEAQLEKSRLLSDRFSAERPKGSFSTLEIQRTEQGDSAMYLCASSQDRGEAFFGQGTRLTVV.

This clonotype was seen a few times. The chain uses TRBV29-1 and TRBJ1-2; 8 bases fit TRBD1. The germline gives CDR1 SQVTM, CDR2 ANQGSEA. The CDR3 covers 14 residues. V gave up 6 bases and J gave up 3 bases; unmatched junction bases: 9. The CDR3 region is CSVRTGRNDYGYTF. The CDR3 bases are TGCAGCGTCCGGACAGGGAGGAATGACTATGGCTACACCTTC.

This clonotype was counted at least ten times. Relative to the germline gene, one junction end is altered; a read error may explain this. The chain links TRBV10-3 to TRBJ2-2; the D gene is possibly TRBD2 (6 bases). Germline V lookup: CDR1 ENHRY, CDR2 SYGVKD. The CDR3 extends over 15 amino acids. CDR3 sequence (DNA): TGTGCCAGCAGTTTAGCGGTTATGAACACCGGGGAGCTGTTTTTT. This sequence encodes CASSLAVMNTGELFF.